This TCR beta chain was found in a study of cytomegalovirus exposure and HLA in healthy donors. Trimming shortened V by 4 bases and J by 0 bases, and 16 bases separated the two germline ends. CDR3 length: 18 residues. Looked up from germline, CDR1 is MDHEN and CDR2 is SYDVKM. Notes on the study in general: Among the CMV-associated chains, a few were confirmed in vitro as specific for CMV antigens. Available immune exposure information covered CMV serostatus only. Prediction of most subjects' HLA-A and HLA-B alleles by TCR beta sequences was reportedly accurate. Reports showed the classifier diagnosing cytomegalovirus status with high specificity and sensitivity.

PCR used 60 Vbeta primers and 13 Jbeta primers. Profiled with immunoSEQ multiplex PCR; TCRdb holds only in-frame clones, not every one. The sample lists 250,000 to 350,000 clones, around 86% occurring once. Worth noting for this clone: Its antigen is undetermined.

Sequenced material: PBMCs. The receptor was derived from a man aged 40-50 years in good health and CMV-seropositive. The chain carries TRBV28 and TRBJ2-6; maybe TRBD2 (5 bases). The CDR3 nucleotides read TGTGCCAGCAGTTCCGGGATTTTTTCCCCCTCTGGGGCCAACGTCCTGACTTTC. It yields the protein CASSSGIFSPSGANVLTF.